The next 13 T cell receptor beta chains were all read from a single sample in a study of blood T cell repertoires in COVID-19. Profiling relied on immunoSEQ multiplex PCR, and the TCRdb table lists in-frame clones only, not all of them. Among around 300,000 clones listed, roughly 88% were seen once. The source material was peripheral blood. The receptor set was obtained from a man in his late teens or twenties with active or convalescent COVID-19.

This clone was seen once. The gene calls are TRBV2 and TRBJ1-2; possible D gene TRBD1, 5 bases. V lost 0 bases to trimming and J lost 4 bases, with 15 bases between them. Germline CDR1 is SNHLY and CDR2 is FYNNEI. The length of the CDR3 is 16 residues. The CDR3 nucleotides read TGTGCCAGCAGTGAAGCGCTTCTGGGGCTGAGCTATGGCTACACCTTC. The encoded protein is CASSEALLGLSYGYTF.

The chain employs TRBV7-3 and TRBJ2-1, with D possibly being TRBD2 (6 bases). The CDR3 covers 14 residues. V was clipped by 4 bases and J by 7 bases, with 14 bases between them. The germline gives CDR1 SGHTA, CDR2 FQGTGA. The CDR3 region has the DNA TGTGCCAGCAGCTCCTTTACGGGGGTAAATGAGCAGTTCTTC. Its protein product is CASSSFTGVNEQFF.

This rearrangement joins TRBV6-6 to TRBJ1-1, with D maybe TRBD1 (5 bases). Germline-derived CDR1 and CDR2 are MNHNY and SVGAGI (reference sequence). CDR3 size: 14 residues. V was trimmed by 5 bases and J by 1 base, leaving 11 bases between them. As DNA, the CDR3 is TGTGCCAGCAGTCATCAGGGTGGGAACACTGAAGCTTTCTTT. Protein product: CASSHQGGNTEAFF.

CDR3 amino acids: CASSSRTGYSPLHF. The CDR3 nucleotides read TGCGCCAGCAGCTCTAGGACAGGGTATTCACCCCTCCACTTT. The J gene is TRBJ1-6, the V gene TRBV5-1; 8 nucleotides match TRBD1. The CDR3 runs 14 residues. J gave up 8 bases and V 3 bases, and 4 bases lay outside the gene matches. CDR1 and CDR2 (germline): SGHRS, YFSETQ.

The chain joins TRBV3-1 (or the pseudogene TRBV3-2) to TRBJ1-4; unclear D gene. The CDR3 contains 14 residues. Per germline, CDR1 LGHDT and CDR2 YNNKEL (reference sequence). The ends were cut back, 0 bases at V and 8 bases at J, with 10 bases in the middle. The CDR3 bases are TGTGCCAGCAGCCAAGAATGGCAGGCCGAAAAACTGTTTTTT. Residues: CASSQEWQAEKLFF.

The chain combines TRBV6-4 with TRBJ1-5; 7 bases align to TRBD1. With V trimmed by 9 bases and J by 0 bases, 14 bases remained unmatched. Looked up from germline, CDR1 is MRHNA and CDR2 is SNTAGT. CDR3 length equals 17 residues. CDR3 in amino acids: CARVTGKIVNSNQPQHF. DNA for the CDR3: TGTGCCAGGGTGACAGGGAAGATTGTTAATAGCAATCAGCCCCAGCATTTT.

CDR3 coding DNA: TGTGCCGCGGGGACAGGGACATCACTCGAGCAGTACTTC. This gives the protein CAAGTGTSLEQYF. The chain joins TRBV10-3 to TRBJ2-7, with 9 bases identical to TRBD1. CDR1 and CDR2 (germline): ENHRY, SYGVKD. The ends lost 11 bases at V and 6 bases at J; junction bases unmatched: 11. The CDR3 totals 13 residues.

The V call is TRBV6-2 or TRBV6-3, the J call TRBJ1-5, with D unclear. The CDR3 runs to 17 residues. The germline V gene encodes CDR1 MNHEY and CDR2 SVGEGT. Trimming pared 0 bases from V and 0 bases from J, leaving 12 bases between. The CDR3 DNA reads as TGTGCCAGCAGTTACTCGACGGGTCGGATTAGCAATCAGCCCCAGCATTTT. Its translation: CASSYSTGRISNQPQHF.

This rearrangement joins TRBV5-1 to TRBJ2-3; tentative D call: TRBD1 (8 bases). The CDR3 loop spans 14 amino acids. The V and J ends lost 10 bases and 1 base respectively, with 16 bases between them. Per germline, CDR1 SGHRS and CDR2 YFSETQ. CDR3 protein: CAASQGGGTDTQYF. The CDR3 DNA is TGCGCCGCCTCACAGGGGGGGGGCACAGATACGCAGTATTTT.

The chain carries TRBV11-1 and TRBJ2-7; tentative D call: TRBD2 (6 bases). Trimming shortened V by 5 bases and J by 0 bases, and 11 bases separated the two germline ends. The CDR3 runs 14 residues. Germline lookup yields CDR1 SGHAT and CDR2 FQDESV (reference sequence). CDR3 protein: CASSPAGPSYEQYF. Written as DNA, the CDR3 is TGTGCCAGCAGCCCAGCGGGCCCCTCCTACGAGCAGTACTTC.

The chain has TRBV6-5 and TRBJ1-2; perhaps TRBD1 as D (6 bases). Trimming shortened V by 6 bases and J by 7 bases, and 12 bases separated the two germline ends. The length of the CDR3 is 12 residues. Germline CDR1 and CDR2: MNHEY and SVGAGI. The CDR3 sequence: CASSLQGSGYTF. For the CDR3, the DNA is TGTGCCAGCAGCCTACAGGGAAGTGGCTACACCTTC.

This clone was picked up one time. The V gene is TRBV4-1, the J gene TRBJ2-3; 7 bases are shared with TRBD1. The CDR3 runs to 14 residues. The V gene's germline CDR1 is MGHRA and CDR2 YSYEKL. Trimming at V came to 6 bases and at J to 1 base, leaving 4 bases not matched to a gene. The CDR3 region has the DNA TGCGCCAGCAGAGGGGGCGGCGGCACAGATACGCAGTATTTT. It is translated as CASRGGGGTDTQYF.

The chain links TRBV2 to TRBJ2-7; no definite D call. The germline V gene has CDR1 SNHLY and CDR2 FYNNEI. V shed 3 bases and J shed 2 bases, with 8 bases lying between them. This CDR3 is built from 13 residues. CDR3 coding DNA: TGTGCCAGCAGTGAGGGCACAACCTACGAGCAGTACTTC. This codes for CASSEGTTYEQYF.